The T cell receptor (beta chain) under discussion was sequenced for a study of T cell repertoires in cytomegalovirus infection. Overall study: Recently identified HLA-C-restricted CMV epitopes and well-studied HLA-B-restricted CMV epitopes were used by the study. It can be stated that public TCR beta signatures indicated CMV infection as well as a matching HLA type. The study, taken as a whole, reports: The study found HLA-C-restricted CMV-specific TCR beta clonotypes dominating the ex vivo response. There were carriers of CMV plus the relevant HLA, and cumulative public TCR beta family frequency identified them.

TCRdb used MiXCR to reprocess the reads, holding one entry per CDR3 protein. The table has a few hundred thousand distinct CDR3 sequences, 20% to 25% seen once. A few counts support this clonotype. Its target is not known. The sequences come from cultured PBMCs, collected from culture after CMV antigen stimulation. This clonotype originated in a human donor in good health (CMV status not recorded). Some clones in this sample may be carry-over from other donors' samples.

This CDR3 is CASRGTGIEAFF. In DNA, the CDR3 is TGTGCCAGCAGGGGGACAGGCATTGAAGCTTTCTTT. This rearrangement joins TRBV2 to TRBJ1-1; the match to TRBD1 covers 8 bases. Losses at the gene ends were 6 bases for V and 7 bases for J; bases not matched to a gene: 4. This CDR3 is built from 12 residues. Germline CDR1 is SNHLY and CDR2 is FYNNEI.